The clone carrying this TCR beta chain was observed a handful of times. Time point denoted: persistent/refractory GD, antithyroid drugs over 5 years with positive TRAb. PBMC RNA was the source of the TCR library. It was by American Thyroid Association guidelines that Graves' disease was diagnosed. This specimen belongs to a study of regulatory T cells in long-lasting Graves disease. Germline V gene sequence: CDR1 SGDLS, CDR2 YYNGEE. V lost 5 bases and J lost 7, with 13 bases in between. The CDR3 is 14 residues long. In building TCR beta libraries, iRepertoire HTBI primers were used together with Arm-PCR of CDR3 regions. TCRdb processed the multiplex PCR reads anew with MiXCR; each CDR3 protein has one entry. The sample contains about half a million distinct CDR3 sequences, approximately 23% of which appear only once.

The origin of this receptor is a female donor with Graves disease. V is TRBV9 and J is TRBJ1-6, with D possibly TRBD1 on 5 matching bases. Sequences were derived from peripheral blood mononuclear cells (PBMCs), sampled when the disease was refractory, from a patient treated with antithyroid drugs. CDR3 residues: CASSQGGSNSPLHF. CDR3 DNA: TGTGCCAGCAGTCAGGGCGGTAGCAATTCACCCCTCCACTTT.